One and the same sample provided the 8 T cell receptor beta chains below, sequenced in a study of shared clonotypes between healthy human individuals. Terminally differentiated effector memory CD45RA+ cells were left out of the naive CD8 fraction, which was CD45RO-negative and positively selected for CCR7. TCRdb's copy holds only in-frame clones and misses some; the assay was immunoSEQ multiplex PCR. The table has hundreds of thousands of clones, 95% to 96% seen once. The sequenced sample was naive CD8+ T cells sorted from blood. The receptors originated from a woman aged 30 to 39 in good health.

Comments on this clone: Distinct nucleotide sequences in the sample also encode this CDR3. V gene TRBV9 combines with J gene TRBJ2-7; D might be TRBD1 (6 bases). Trimming cost V 2 bases and J 2 bases, with 11 bases left between them. This CDR3 is built from 14 residues. In germline, CDR1 is SGDLS, CDR2 YYNGEE. CDR3 sequence: CASSVGDNPYEQYF. For the CDR3, the DNA is TGTGCCAGCAGCGTCGGGGACAACCCCTACGAGCAGTACTTC.

The chain combines TRBV6-5 with TRBJ2-7; 12 nucleotides line up with TRBD2. Germline trimming cut 2 bases from V and 7 bases from J; bases unmatched to any gene: 9. The germline CDR1 and CDR2 sequences are MNHEY and SVGAGI. There are 16 residues in the CDR3. The CDR3 nucleotides are TGTGCCAGCAGTTACCTAGCGGGAGGGCCTGAGGGTGAGCAGTACTTC. Amino acid sequence: CASSYLAGGPEGEQYF.

This clone was seen only a few times. The chain combines TRBV20-1 with TRBJ1-1, with TRBD1 as a possible D gene (5 bases). V was cut by 2 bases and J by 6 bases, with 7 bases left in between. Per the germline V gene, CDR1 is DFQATT and CDR2 is SNEGSKA (reference sequence). The CDR3 has 11 amino acids. The CDR3 region has the DNA TGCAGTGCTAGAACAGGTCCTGAAGCTTTCTTT. This codes for CSARTGPEAFF.

With regard to this clone: Other nucleotide sequences from this sample produce the same CDR3. This chain links TRBV9 with TRBJ2-1; TRBD2 matches at 12 bases. Germline V lookup: CDR1 SGDLS, CDR2 YYNGEE. V was clipped by 2 bases and J by 4 bases; unmatched bases: 1. There are 15 residues in the CDR3. The CDR3 is CASSVGLAGYNEQFF. CDR3 DNA: TGTGCCAGCAGCGTCGGACTAGCGGGGTACAATGAGCAGTTCTTC.

The chain is built from TRBV7-8 and TRBJ2-1; 9 bases match TRBD2. V shed 5 bases, J shed 3 bases, and the junction held 5 bases outside the gene matches. The CDR3 has 15 amino acids. CDR1 and CDR2 (germline): SGHVS, FQNEAQ. The CDR3 region is CASSVSGRVYNEQFF. CDR3 sequence (DNA): TGTGCCAGCAGCGTTAGCGGGAGAGTCTACAATGAGCAGTTCTTC.

The chain recombines TRBV27 with TRBJ2-7; possibly TRBD1 for D (6 bases). The CDR3 has 12 amino acids. Germline loops: CDR1 MNHEY, CDR2 SMNVEV (reference sequence). V dropped 5 bases and J dropped 4 bases, with 9 bases sitting between them. The CDR3 nucleotides are TGTGCCAGCAGTCCCGGACAGTACGAGCAGTACTTC. Translating it yields CASSPGQYEQYF.

The chain employs TRBV13 and TRBJ2-1; 9 bases agree with TRBD1. The J segment lost 10 bases and the V segment lost 5 bases, leaving 3 bases of the junction unmatched. This CDR3 has 12 amino acids. CDR1 is PRHDT and CDR2 is FYEKMQ in the germline V gene (reference sequence). The CDR3 region has the DNA TGTGCCAGCAGCCAAGACAGGGGGGAGCAGTTCTTC. Its protein is CASSQDRGEQFF. Using reference TRBV13 and TRBJ2-1 for the parts outside the CDR3, the full variable domain is AAGVIQSPRHLIKEKRETATLKCYPIPRHDTVYWYQQGPGQDPQFLISFYEKMQSDKGSIPDRFSAQQFSDYHSELNMSSLELGDSALYFCASSQDRGEQFFGPGTRLTVL.

The chain has TRBV27 and TRBJ1-4; D remains unclear. From germline, CDR1 is MNHEY and CDR2 SMNVEV (reference sequence). V shed 4 bases and J shed 8 bases, with 8 bases lying between them. This CDR3 contains 12 residues. The CDR3 loop is CASSSPGEKLFF. As DNA, the CDR3 is TGTGCCAGCAGTTCCCCCGGGGAAAAACTGTTTTTT.